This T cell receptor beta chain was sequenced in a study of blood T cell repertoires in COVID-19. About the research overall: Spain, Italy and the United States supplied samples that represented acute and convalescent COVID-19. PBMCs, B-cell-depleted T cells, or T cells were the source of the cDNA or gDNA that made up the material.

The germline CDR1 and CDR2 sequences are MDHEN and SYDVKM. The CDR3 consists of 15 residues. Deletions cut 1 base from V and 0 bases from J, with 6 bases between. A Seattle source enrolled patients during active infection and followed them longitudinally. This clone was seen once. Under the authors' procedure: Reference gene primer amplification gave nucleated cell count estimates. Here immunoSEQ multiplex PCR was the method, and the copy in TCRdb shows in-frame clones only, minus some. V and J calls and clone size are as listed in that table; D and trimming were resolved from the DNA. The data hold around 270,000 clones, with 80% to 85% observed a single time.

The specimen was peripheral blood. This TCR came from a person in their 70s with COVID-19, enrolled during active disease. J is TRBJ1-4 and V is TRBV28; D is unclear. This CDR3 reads CASSLYRATNEKLFF. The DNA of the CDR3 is TGTGCCAGCAGTTTATACCGGGCAACTAATGAAAAACTGTTTTTT.